These 5 T cell receptor beta chains originate from one sample sequenced in a study of cytomegalovirus exposure and HLA in healthy donors. The data were produced by immunoSEQ multiplex PCR, yet TCRdb's version contains in-frame clones alone and is incomplete. Of 200,000 or so clones listed, 84% are singletons. The sequencing input was PBMCs. The receptors were sampled from a woman aged 30 to 39 in good health and CMV-seropositive.

The gene calls are TRBV11-2 and TRBJ2-1, with no clear D. This CDR3 comprises 16 residues. CDR1 SGHAT and CDR2 FQNNGV come from the germline V gene. V gave up 2 bases and J gave up 0 bases, with 11 bases separating them. The CDR3 nucleotides read TGTGCCAGCAGCTTAACAGCCTTACTCTCCTACAATGAGCAGTTCTTC. Protein: CASSLTALLSYNEQFF. The full variable domain, in which reference TRBV11-2 and TRBJ2-1 provide the parts outside the CDR3, is EAGVAQSPRYKIIEKRQSVAFWCNPISGHATLYWYQQILGQGPKLLIQFQNNGVVDDSQLPKDRFSAERLKGVDSTLKIQPAKLEDSAVYLCASSLTALLSYNEQFFGPGTRLTVL.

This clone is a singleton in its sample. This chain joins TRBV7-9 and TRBJ2-7, with TRBD1 matching 7 bases. Unmatched junction bases numbered 11, after V lost 4 bases and J lost 2 bases. This CDR3 spans 16 amino acids. CDR1 and CDR2 from the germline V gene are SEHNR and FQNEAQ (reference sequence). The CDR3 nucleotides are TGTGCCAGCAGCTCCCGTCGAACCGGGACAGCCTACGAGCAGTACTTC. Its protein product is CASSSRRTGTAYEQYF.

The chain joins TRBV7-3 to TRBJ2-1; tentative D call: TRBD2 (5 bases). Trimming shortened V by 2 bases and J by 6 bases, and 8 bases separated the two germline ends. Looked up from germline, CDR1 is SGHTA and CDR2 is FQGTGA. This CDR3 has 13 amino acids. This chain's CDR3 is CASSLGRANEQFF. CDR3 DNA sequence: TGTGCCAGCAGCTTAGGGAGAGCCAATGAGCAGTTCTTC.

The count of this clone is one. V gene TRBV15 combines with J gene TRBJ2-5; D may be TRBD1 (5 bases). The germline gives CDR1 LNHNV, CDR2 YYDKDF (reference sequence). V lost 1 base, J lost 2 bases, and 8 bases lay in between. The CDR3 has 14 residues. The CDR3 loop is CATSRVGQQETQYF. CDR3 sequence (DNA): TGTGCCACCAGCAGAGTGGGGCAGCAAGAGACCCAGTACTTC.

The CDR3 reads CASSPTAAGEETQYF. CDR3 sequence (DNA): TGCGCCAGCAGCCCAACGGCGGCAGGGGAAGAGACCCAGTACTTC. The chain is built from TRBV4-1 and TRBJ2-5; maybe TRBD1 (6 bases). The V and J ends lost 4 bases and 3 bases respectively, with 15 bases between them. From germline, CDR1 is MGHRA and CDR2 YSYEKL. CDR3 length equals 15 residues.